One sample yielded the 30 T cell receptor beta chains listed below, sequenced in a study of T cell repertoires in cytomegalovirus infection. TCRdb itself ran the reads through MiXCR, one entry per CDR3 protein. Of approximately 500,000 distinct CDR3 sequences listed, less than 30% are singletons. The sample consisted of PBMCs. These receptors originate from a human donor in good health (CMV status not recorded). Some clones in this sample may be carry-over from other donors' samples.

The chain recombines TRBV20-1 with TRBJ2-1; 8 bases agree with TRBD1. J gave up 4 bases and V 3 bases, and 8 bases lay outside the gene matches. Germline V gene sequence: CDR1 DFQATT, CDR2 SNEGSKA (reference sequence). The CDR3 has 15 residues. CDR3: CSASIGQGAYNEQFF. As DNA, the CDR3 is TGCAGTGCTAGTATCGGCCAGGGGGCTTACAATGAGCAGTTCTTC.

This clonotype was detected many times. The J gene is TRBJ2-7, the V gene TRBV7-9; 10 bases match TRBD1. This CDR3 comprises 16 residues. V gave up 5 bases and J gave up 4 bases; unmatched junction bases: 11. Germline V gene data show CDR1 as SEHNR and CDR2 as FQNEAQ (reference sequence). DNA of the CDR3: TGTGCCAGCAGCCAATCCCCCGGGACAGGGGCTTACGAGCAGTACGTC. Translated: CASSQSPGTGAYEQYV.

The rearrangement uses TRBV19 and TRBJ2-1; 13 bases are a match to TRBD2. This CDR3 spans 15 amino acids. The V gene's germline CDR1 is LNHDA and CDR2 SQIVND (reference sequence). V lost 5 bases and J lost 8; bases outside the gene matches: 6. Written as DNA, the CDR3 is TGTGCCAGTAGTCCCCCGACTAGCGGGAGGCATGAGCAGTTCTTC. It is translated as CASSPPTSGRHEQFF.

This chain joins TRBV28 and TRBJ1-2, with TRBD1 as a possible D gene (5 bases). The CDR3 is 13 amino acids. Germline-derived CDR1 and CDR2 are MDHEN and SYDVKM. The V end lost 4 bases, the J end lost 8 bases, and 14 bases lay between the germline ends. The CDR3 loop reads CASSSEQVTGYTF. CDR3 sequence (DNA): TGTGCCAGCAGTTCCGAACAGGTTACGGGCTACACCTTC.

This rearrangement joins TRBV28 to TRBJ1-5; TRBD1 might be the D (5 bases). Germline assignment: CDR1 MDHEN and CDR2 SYDVKM. This CDR3 region has 13 residues. Trimming removed 3 bases from V and 16 bases from J, with 19 bases in between. This CDR3 reads CASSFRGRQISHF. The DNA of the CDR3 is TGTGCCAGCAGTTTTCGGGGCCGACAGATTAGTCATTTT.

The genes are TRBV7-6 and TRBJ2-1; 7 nucleotides align to TRBD2. This CDR3 comprises 14 residues. Trimming took 5 bases from V and 7 from J; bases not matched to a gene: 8. Germline-derived CDR1 and CDR2 are SGHVS and FNYEAQ. The CDR3 DNA reads TGTGCCAGCAGCATTAGCGGGCACCCAAATGAGCAGTTCTTC. It yields the protein CASSISGHPNEQFF.

The V call is TRBV29-1, the J call TRBJ2-1; D call uncertain. The CDR3 has 15 residues. The V end was cut by 4 bases, the J end by 0 bases, with 13 bases between. The germline gives CDR1 SQVTM, CDR2 ANQGSEA. CDR3: CSVATLQSSYNEQFF. CDR3 DNA: TGCAGCGTTGCCACCTTACAGAGCTCCTACAATGAGCAGTTCTTC.

This clonotype was observed once. The chain employs TRBV6-2 or TRBV6-3 and TRBJ1-2; D might be TRBD1 (5 bases). The CDR3 covers 15 residues. V was cut by 2 bases and J by 13 bases, with 23 bases left in between. Germline-derived CDR1 and CDR2 are MNHEY and SVGEGT. Here the CDR3 reads CASSYRAADNTGLTF. CDR3 in DNA: TGTGCCAGCAGTTACAGGGCCGCGGACAACACGGGTCTCACCTTC.

This clonotype was observed a single time. The chain is built from TRBV19 and TRBJ1-5, with unresolved D. Germline lookup yields CDR1 LNHDA and CDR2 SQIVND (reference sequence). Trimming cost V 4 bases and J 7 bases, with 14 bases left between them. The CDR3 contains 14 residues. The CDR3 is CASSTSRSQQPQHF. The CDR3 nucleotides read TGTGCCAGTAGTACCTCACGGTCGCAGCAGCCCCAGCATTTT.

The chain employs TRBV7-8 and TRBJ2-1; TRBD2 might be the D (5 bases). The CDR3 has 19 amino acids. Looked up from germline, CDR1 is SGHVS and CDR2 is FQNEAQ. Trimming took off 3 bases at V and 0 bases at J, with 21 bases between the two ends. In DNA form, the CDR3 reads TGTGCCAGCAGCTTTTGGGAGCTGGCGAACCAACGCTCCTACAATGAGCAGTTCTTC. Its protein is CASSFWELANQRSYNEQFF.

This clonotype was seen more than once but under ten times. This sequence joins TRBV5-1 and TRBJ2-5, with D uncertain. The length of the CDR3 is 14 residues. The V end was cut by 1 base, the J end by 0 bases, with 7 bases between. CDR1 and CDR2 (germline): SGHRS, YFSETQ. CDR3 sequence: CASSLLRNQETQYF. The CDR3 DNA follows: TGCGCCAGCAGCTTGCTACGAAACCAAGAGACCCAGTACTTC.

This clonotype was seen many times. The chain employs TRBV5-6 and TRBJ2-1, with 9 bases matching TRBD1. The CDR3 runs 15 residues. CDR1 SGHDT and CDR2 YYEEEE come from the germline V gene. Trimming removed 4 bases from V and 4 bases from J; junction bases left unmatched: 6. The CDR3 loop reads CASSPGQGTYNEQFF. The CDR3 DNA follows: TGTGCCAGCAGCCCCGGACAGGGGACATACAATGAGCAGTTCTTC.

The count of this clonotype is one. The rearrangement uses TRBV4-3 and TRBJ2-1; no firm D call. V was pared by 4 bases and J by 3 bases, with 13 bases between. This CDR3 contains 15 residues. Germline CDR1 LGHNA, CDR2 YSLEER. In DNA form, the CDR3 reads TGCGCCAGCAGCCTTCAAATCGGACGCTACAATGAGCAGTTCTTC. Encoded protein: CASSLQIGRYNEQFF.

J is TRBJ2-6 and V is TRBV28; D possibly corresponds to TRBD1 (5 bases). This CDR3 is 15 amino acids long. CDR1 is MDHEN and CDR2 is SYDVKM in the germline V gene. The V end lost 7 bases, the J end lost 3 bases, and 13 bases lay between the germline ends. CDR3 region: CASTVQTDGANVLTF. CDR3 DNA: TGTGCCAGCACCGTTCAGACAGATGGGGCCAACGTCCTGACTTTC.

This clonotype was seen only a few times. The chain carries TRBV20-1 and TRBJ1-1; a weak D match, TRBD1 (5 bases). Trimming pared 0 bases from V and 4 bases from J, leaving 15 bases between. The CDR3 sequence is 15 residues long. CDR1 and CDR2 (germline): DFQATT, SNEGSKA (reference sequence). The DNA of the CDR3 is TGCAGTGCTAGAGATCCCCGGGGGGAGGGCACTGAAGCTTTCTTT. It yields the protein CSARDPRGEGTEAFF.

This chain joins TRBV6-2 or TRBV6-3 and TRBJ2-1; the match to TRBD2 covers 13 bases. V dropped 6 bases and J dropped 8; count of bases not matched to a gene: 16. In germline, CDR1 is MNHEY, CDR2 SVGEGT. The CDR3 is 18 residues long. CDR3 sequence reads: CASSPRTSGSFFRHEQFF. The CDR3 nucleotides are TGTGCCAGCAGCCCGAGGACTAGCGGGAGTTTTTTCCGGCATGAGCAGTTCTTC.

This clonotype came up many times. The chain employs TRBV12-3 or TRBV12-4 and TRBJ1-2; D is ambiguous. CDR3 size: 13 residues. The germline V and J ends were trimmed by 3 bases and 6 bases, with 11 bases remaining between them. This CDR3 is CASSLVKSHGYTF. The CDR3 nucleotides are TGTGCCAGCAGTTTGGTGAAAAGTCATGGCTACACCTTC.

The J gene is TRBJ2-3, the V gene TRBV29-1; 8 nucleotides agree with TRBD2. This CDR3 is built from 15 residues. Germline trimming cut 7 bases from V and 3 bases from J; bases unmatched to any gene: 12. Germline lookup yields CDR1 SQVTM and CDR2 ANQGSEA. The CDR3 loop is CSGALPGGPTDTQYF. The CDR3 DNA is TGCAGCGGGGCCCTACCGGGAGGGCCGACAGATACGCAGTATTTT.

Only a few counts were recorded for this clonotype. The chain is built from TRBV19 and TRBJ2-1, with a weak D call TRBD2 (6 bases). The V end lost 6 bases, the J end lost 7 bases, and 10 bases lay between the germline ends. Germline CDR1 is LNHDA and CDR2 is SQIVND (reference sequence). The CDR3 covers 12 residues. In nucleotides, the CDR3 is TGTGCCAGTAGAACACTAGCTAATGAGCAGTTCTTC. Translated, it gives CASRTLANEQFF. Looking up the rest from reference TRBV19 and TRBJ2-1 gives the full variable domain: DGGITQSPKYLFRKEGQNVTLSCEQNLNHDAMYWYRQDPGQGLRLIYYSQIVNDFQKGDIAEGYSVSREKKESFPLTVTSAQKNPTAFYLCASRTLANEQFFGPGTRLTVL.

This chain uses TRBV11-2 with TRBJ2-3, with 7 bases aligning to TRBD2. The V segment lost 5 bases and the J segment 4 bases; nucleotides outside the gene matches: 12. The CDR3 loop spans 16 amino acids. The germline V gene encodes CDR1 SGHAT and CDR2 FQNNGV. This CDR3 is CASSLLVVAGPDTQYF. The DNA of the CDR3 is TGTGCCAGCAGCCTCCTAGTTGTAGCGGGTCCAGATACGCAGTATTTT.

This clonotype was seen a few times. This chain links TRBV7-8 with TRBJ2-7; D gene ambiguous. CDR1 and CDR2 from the germline V gene are SGHVS and FQNEAQ. V lost 1 base and J lost 5, with 21 bases in between. This CDR3 has 17 amino acids. The CDR3 DNA reads as TGTGCCAGCAGCTTAGTGGTAGGCGAGTACCTATTCCACGAGCAGTACGTC. This sequence encodes CASSLVVGEYLFHEQYV.

This clonotype showed up many times. The rearrangement joins TRBV7-2 to TRBJ1-6, with D unclear. This CDR3 is 15 amino acids long. The V end lost 1 base, the J end lost 7 bases, and 11 bases lay between the germline ends. Looked up from germline, CDR1 is SGHTA and CDR2 is FQGNSA. The CDR3 DNA sequence: TGTGCCAGCAGCTTAGGGCAGGCCTTAAATTCACCCCTCCACTTT. Its protein is CASSLGQALNSPLHF.

This sequence joins TRBV7-6 and TRBJ1-2; tentatively, D is TRBD1 (6 bases). V was shortened by 1 base and J by 2 bases, with 14 bases between the two germline ends. The CDR3 has 16 amino acids. The germline V gene encodes CDR1 SGHVS and CDR2 FNYEAQ. CDR3 amino acids: CASSLGGAGENYGYTF. In DNA form, the CDR3 reads TGTGCCAGCAGCTTAGGGGGAGCAGGGGAGAACTATGGCTACACCTTC.

The chain is built from TRBV6-2 or TRBV6-3 and TRBJ2-3; 9 positions match TRBD2. This CDR3 is built from 22 residues. Germline values: CDR1 MNHEY, CDR2 SVGEGT. Trimming took 2 bases from V and 6 from J; bases not matched to a gene: 27. CDR3 sequence (DNA): TGTGCCAGCAGTTACAGAACCCCCGGGACAAGGGGCGGGAGGGCCATTCTGGATACGCAGTATTTT. Translating gives CASSYRTPGTRGGRAILDTQYF.

In this sample, this clonotype turned up a few times. The rearrangement links TRBV6-2 or TRBV6-3 to TRBJ2-7; D unclear. Trimming pared 5 bases from V and 2 bases from J, leaving 1 base between. Germline values: CDR1 MNHEY, CDR2 SVGEGT. The CDR3 consists of 10 residues. The CDR3 DNA follows: TGTGCCAGCAGTACCTACGAGCAGTACGTC. It is translated as CASSTYEQYV.

V usage is TRBV3-1 and J usage is TRBJ1-2, with TRBD1 as a possible D gene (5 bases). V lost 4 bases and J 4 bases, leaving 13 bases between the germline ends. This CDR3 comprises 14 residues. Germline lookup yields CDR1 LGHDT and CDR2 YNNKEL (reference sequence). The CDR3: CASSPERGTYGYTF. The DNA of the CDR3 is TGTGCCAGCAGCCCAGAGAGAGGGACCTATGGCTACACCTTC.

The chain joins TRBV14 to TRBJ2-3; possibly TRBD2 for D (5 bases). Between the trimmed V and J ends, which lost 0 bases and 8 bases, there was a span of 9 bases. The CDR3 loop spans 13 amino acids. In germline, CDR1 is SGHDN, CDR2 FVKESK. CDR3 bases: TGTGCCAGCAGCCAAGACCTCAGCGGTACGCAGTATTTT. It specifies CASSQDLSGTQYF.

J is TRBJ1-1 and V is TRBV6-5; no firm D call. CDR1 MNHEY and CDR2 SVGAGI come from the germline V gene. The CDR3 has 14 residues. The ends were cut back, 0 bases at V and 4 bases at J, with 9 bases in the middle. The CDR3 DNA follows: TGTGCCAGCAGTTACTCTGGAGGGCCCACTGAAGCTTTCTTT. It is translated as CASSYSGGPTEAFF.

This clonotype was recorded at least ten times. This chain links TRBV7-2 with TRBJ2-7; TRBD1 might be the D (5 bases). The V gene's germline CDR1 is SGHTA and CDR2 FQGNSA. The CDR3 runs to 12 residues. The V and J ends lost 6 bases and 4 bases respectively, with 10 bases between them. In DNA, the CDR3 is TGTGCCAGCAGTCTTGGACAATACGAGCAGTACTTC. Its translation: CASSLGQYEQYF.

V is TRBV29-1 and J is TRBJ1-2; 8 bases are a match to TRBD1. CDR3 length: 12 amino acids. V dropped 6 bases and J dropped 4; count of bases not matched to a gene: 4. Germline CDR1 SQVTM, CDR2 ANQGSEA. CDR3 in amino acids: CSVGQEFYGYTF. The CDR3 bases are TGCAGCGTGGGACAGGAGTTCTATGGCTACACCTTC.